Listed below are T cell receptor beta chains from one sample, sequenced in a study of CD8+ T cells in alopecia areata. Libraries were prepared by immunoSEQ multiplex PCR; TCRdb keeps only in-frame clonotypes and omits some of them. The sample includes more than 90,000 clones, 35% to 45% seen only once; the top ten take 3% to 3.5%. Sequencing used CD4+ T cells sorted from blood. Receptors were obtained from a human donor with alopecia areata. CDR3s include the opening cysteine and the closing phenylalanine or tryptophan. Rows give clone size only sometimes, using once, few, many, or a class for an expanded clone.

clone_size	v_call	j_call	cdr3_aa
-	TRBV30	TRBJ2-7	CACARGLTSEQYF
few	TRBV7-2	TRBJ2-1	CASSSSLPTYNEQFF
-	TRBV7-9	-	CASSSGGAWNEQFF
-	TRBV29-1	TRBJ1-2	CSVEDRQGSYGYTF
-	TRBV20-1	TRBJ1-2	CSARRPYGYTF
-	TRBV5-6	TRBJ2-1	CASSSWRDRRYNEQFF
few	TRBV7-9	TRBJ2-2	CASSPTGSGGTGELFF
few	TRBV7-9	TRBJ2-3	CASSGGGRRTDTQYF
-	TRBV29-1	TRBJ1-3	CSVEEGAVGNTIYF
-	TRBV29-1	TRBJ2-5	CSVEDWTTQETQYF
few	TRBV2	TRBJ2-3	CASRPPSDTQYF
few	TRBV2	TRBJ1-1	CASILRSGSEAFF
few	TRBV10-3	TRBJ1-5	CAISESGGSQPQHF
-	TRBV27	TRBJ2-5	CASSRTLRLGHGETQYF
-	TRBV29-1	TRBJ2-2	CSVATGFGELFF
few	TRBV7-9	TRBJ2-3	CASSLTSSPDTQYF
-	TRBV27	TRBJ1-4	CARGARNEKLFF
-	TRBV15	TRBJ2-1	CATSRDHIEHEQFF
few	TRBV7-9	TRBJ2-7	CASSPLAGGYEQYF
-	TRBV29-1	TRBJ2-3	CSVEGGQDTQYF